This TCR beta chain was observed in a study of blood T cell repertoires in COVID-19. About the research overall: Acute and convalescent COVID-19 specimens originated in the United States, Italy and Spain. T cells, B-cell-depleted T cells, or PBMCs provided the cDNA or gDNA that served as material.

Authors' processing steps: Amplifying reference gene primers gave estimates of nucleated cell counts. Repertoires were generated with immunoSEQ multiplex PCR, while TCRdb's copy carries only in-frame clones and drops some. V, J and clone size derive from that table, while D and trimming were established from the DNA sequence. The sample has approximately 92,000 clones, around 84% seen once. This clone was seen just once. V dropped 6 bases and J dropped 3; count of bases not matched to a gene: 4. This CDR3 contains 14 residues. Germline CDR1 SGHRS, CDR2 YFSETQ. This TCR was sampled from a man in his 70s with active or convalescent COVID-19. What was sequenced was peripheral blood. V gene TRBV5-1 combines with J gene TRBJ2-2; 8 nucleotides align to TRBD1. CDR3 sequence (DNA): TGCGCCAGCAAGATACAGGGGGACACCGGGGAGCTGTTTTTT. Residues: CASKIQGDTGELFF.